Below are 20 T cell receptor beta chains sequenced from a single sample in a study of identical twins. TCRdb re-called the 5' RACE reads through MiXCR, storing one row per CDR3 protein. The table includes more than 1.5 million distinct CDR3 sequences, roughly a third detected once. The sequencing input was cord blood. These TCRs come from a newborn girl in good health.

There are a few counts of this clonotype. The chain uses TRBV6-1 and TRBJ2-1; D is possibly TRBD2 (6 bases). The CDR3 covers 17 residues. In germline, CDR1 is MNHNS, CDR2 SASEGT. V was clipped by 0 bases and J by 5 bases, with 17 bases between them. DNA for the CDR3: TGTGCCAGCAGTGAAGCGTGGGAGGTAGCGGCCCACAATGAGCAGTTCTTC. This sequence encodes CASSEAWEVAAHNEQFF.

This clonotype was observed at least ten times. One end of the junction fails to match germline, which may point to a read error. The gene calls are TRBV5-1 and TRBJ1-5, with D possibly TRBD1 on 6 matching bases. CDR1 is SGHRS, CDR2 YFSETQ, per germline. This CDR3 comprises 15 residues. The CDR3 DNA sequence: TGTGCCAGCAGTTTATTGGGGGGCGGCAATCAGCCCCAGCATTTT. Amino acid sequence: CASSLLGGGNQPQHF.

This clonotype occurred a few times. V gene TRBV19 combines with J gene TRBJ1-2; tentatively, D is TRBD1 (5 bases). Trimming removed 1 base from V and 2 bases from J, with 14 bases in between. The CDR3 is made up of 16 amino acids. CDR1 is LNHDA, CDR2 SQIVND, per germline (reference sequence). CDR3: CASSIGGVGQNYGYTF. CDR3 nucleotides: TGTGCCAGTAGTATAGGAGGAGTGGGGCAGAACTATGGCTACACCTTC. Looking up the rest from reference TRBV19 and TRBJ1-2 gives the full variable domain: DGGITQSPKYLFRKEGQNVTLSCEQNLNHDAMYWYRQDPGQGLRLIYYSQIVNDFQKGDIAEGYSVSREKKESFPLTVTSAQKNPTAFYLCASSIGGVGQNYGYTFGSGTRLTVV.

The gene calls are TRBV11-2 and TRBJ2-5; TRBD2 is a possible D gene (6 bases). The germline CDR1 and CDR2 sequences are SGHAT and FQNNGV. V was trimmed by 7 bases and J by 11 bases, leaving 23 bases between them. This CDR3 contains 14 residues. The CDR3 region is CASKFAGSVNEQYF. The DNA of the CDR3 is TGTGCCAGCAAGTTCGCGGGATCTGTTAATGAGCAGTACTTC.

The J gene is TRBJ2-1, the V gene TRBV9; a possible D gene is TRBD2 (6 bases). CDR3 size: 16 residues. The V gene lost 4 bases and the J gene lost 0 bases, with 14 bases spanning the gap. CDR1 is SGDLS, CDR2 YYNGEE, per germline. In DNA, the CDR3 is TGTGCCAGCAGCCCGGGACTCGCCCACTCCTACAATGAGCAGTTCTTC. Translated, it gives CASSPGLAHSYNEQFF.

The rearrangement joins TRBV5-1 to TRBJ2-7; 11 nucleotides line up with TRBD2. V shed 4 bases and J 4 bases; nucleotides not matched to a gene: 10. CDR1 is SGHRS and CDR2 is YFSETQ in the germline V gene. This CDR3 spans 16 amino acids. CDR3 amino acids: CASSPPGTSGFYEQYF. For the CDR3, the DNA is TGCGCCAGCAGCCCCCCGGGGACTAGCGGCTTTTACGAGCAGTACTTC.

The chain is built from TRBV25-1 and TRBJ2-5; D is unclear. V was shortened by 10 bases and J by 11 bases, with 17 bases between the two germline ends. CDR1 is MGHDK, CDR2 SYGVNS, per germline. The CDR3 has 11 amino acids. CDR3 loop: CATRWVHGQYF. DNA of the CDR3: TGTGCCACTAGGTGGGTCCACGGGCAGTACTTC.

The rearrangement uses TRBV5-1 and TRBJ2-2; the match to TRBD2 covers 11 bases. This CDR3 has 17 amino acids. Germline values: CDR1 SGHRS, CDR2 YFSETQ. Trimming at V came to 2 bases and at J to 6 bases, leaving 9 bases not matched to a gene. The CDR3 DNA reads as TGCGCCAGCAGCTTCGGGCTAGCGGGAGGCGGCCCCGGGGAGCTGTTTTTT. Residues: CASSFGLAGGGPGELFF.

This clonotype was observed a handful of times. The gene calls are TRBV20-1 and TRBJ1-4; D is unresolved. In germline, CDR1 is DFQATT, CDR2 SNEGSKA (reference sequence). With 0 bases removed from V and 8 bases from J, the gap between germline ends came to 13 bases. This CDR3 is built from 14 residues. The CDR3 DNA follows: TGCAGTGCTAGAGATACGGCTTTGATGGAAAAACTGTTTTTT. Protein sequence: CSARDTALMEKLFF.

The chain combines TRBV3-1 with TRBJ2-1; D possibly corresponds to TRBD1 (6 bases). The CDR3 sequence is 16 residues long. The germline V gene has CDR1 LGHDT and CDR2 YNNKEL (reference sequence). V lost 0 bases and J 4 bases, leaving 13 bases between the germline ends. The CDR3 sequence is CASSQEYGQSYNEQFF. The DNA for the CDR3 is TGTGCCAGCAGCCAAGAGTATGGACAGTCTTACAATGAGCAGTTCTTC.

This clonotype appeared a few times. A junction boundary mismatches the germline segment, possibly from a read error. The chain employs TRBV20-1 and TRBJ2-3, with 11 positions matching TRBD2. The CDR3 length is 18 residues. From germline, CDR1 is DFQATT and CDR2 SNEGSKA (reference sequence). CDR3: CSAPQASGGLSSTDTQYF. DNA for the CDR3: TGTAGTGCTCCGCAAGCTAGCGGGGGGTTATCTAGCACAGATACGCAGTATTTT.

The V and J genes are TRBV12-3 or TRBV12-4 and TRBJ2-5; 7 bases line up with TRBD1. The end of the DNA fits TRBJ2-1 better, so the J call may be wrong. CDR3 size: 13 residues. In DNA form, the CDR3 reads TGTGCCAGCACCAGACAGGGACAAGAGACCCAGTTCTTC. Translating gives CASTRQGQETQFF.

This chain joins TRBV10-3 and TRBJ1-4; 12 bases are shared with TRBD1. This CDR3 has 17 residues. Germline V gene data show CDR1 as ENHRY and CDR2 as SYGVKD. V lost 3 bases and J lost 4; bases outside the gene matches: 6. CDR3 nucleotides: TGTGCCATCAGTGACCGGGACAGGGGGCTCCATAATGAAAAACTGTTTTTT. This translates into CAISDRDRGLHNEKLFF.

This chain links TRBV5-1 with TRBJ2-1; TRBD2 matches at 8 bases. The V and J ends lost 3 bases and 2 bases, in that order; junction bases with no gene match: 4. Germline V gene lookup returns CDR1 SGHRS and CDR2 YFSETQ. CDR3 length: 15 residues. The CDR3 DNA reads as TGCGCCAGCAGCTACACTAGCGGAACCTACAATGAGCAGTTCTTC. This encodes CASSYTSGTYNEQFF.

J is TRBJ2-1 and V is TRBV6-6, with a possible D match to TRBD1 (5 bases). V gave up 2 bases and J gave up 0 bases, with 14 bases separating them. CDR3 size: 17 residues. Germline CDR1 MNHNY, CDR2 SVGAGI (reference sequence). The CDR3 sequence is CASSYGALSSSYNEQFF. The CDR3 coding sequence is TGTGCCAGCAGTTACGGGGCACTATCTAGCTCCTACAATGAGCAGTTCTTC.

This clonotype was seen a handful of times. CDR3 amino acids: CASASPGTSGRSTDTQYF. The CDR3 nucleotides read TGTGCCAGCGCATCTCCCGGGACTAGCGGGAGAAGCACAGATACGCAGTATTTT. This rearrangement joins TRBV28 to TRBJ2-3, with 14 bases lining up with TRBD2. After removal of 8 bases from V and 0 bases from J, the junction contained 10 bases not matched to a gene. CDR3 length: 18 residues. Germline values: CDR1 MDHEN, CDR2 SYDVKM.

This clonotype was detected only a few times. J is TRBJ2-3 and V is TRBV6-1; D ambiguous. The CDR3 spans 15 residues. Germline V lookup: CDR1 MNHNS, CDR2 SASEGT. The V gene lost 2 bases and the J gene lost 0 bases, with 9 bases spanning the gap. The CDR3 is CASSEPAVSTDTQYF. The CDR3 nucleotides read TGTGCCAGCAGTGAACCGGCAGTAAGCACAGATACGCAGTATTTT.

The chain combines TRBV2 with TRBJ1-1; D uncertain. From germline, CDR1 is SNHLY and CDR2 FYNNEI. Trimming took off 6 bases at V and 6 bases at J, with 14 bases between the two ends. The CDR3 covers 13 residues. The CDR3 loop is CASSQDQNPEAFF. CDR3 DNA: TGTGCCAGCAGCCAGGACCAAAACCCTGAAGCTTTCTTT.

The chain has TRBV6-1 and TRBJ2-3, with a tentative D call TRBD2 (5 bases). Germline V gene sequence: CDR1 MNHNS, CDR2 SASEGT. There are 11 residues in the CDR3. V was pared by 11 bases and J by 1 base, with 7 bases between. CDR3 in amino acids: CAASRTDTQYF. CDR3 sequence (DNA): TGTGCCGCTAGCCGCACAGATACGCAGTATTTT.

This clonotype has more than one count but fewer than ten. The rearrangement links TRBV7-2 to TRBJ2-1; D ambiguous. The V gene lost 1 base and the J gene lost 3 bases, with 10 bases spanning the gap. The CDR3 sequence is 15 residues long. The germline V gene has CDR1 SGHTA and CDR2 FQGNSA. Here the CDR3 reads CASSLVKWGYNEQFF. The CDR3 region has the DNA TGTGCCAGCAGCTTAGTGAAGTGGGGCTACAATGAGCAGTTCTTC.